This T cell receptor beta chain comes out of a study of patients and donors after allogeneic stem cell transplantation. TCRdb ran MiXCR on the RT-PCR reads and lists one entry per CDR3 protein. The data hold 70,000 or so distinct CDR3 sequences, with about 25% observed a single time. The CDR3 is 18 residues long. CDR1 SGHTA and CDR2 FQGNSA come from the germline V gene. Trimming at V came to 5 bases and at J to 0 bases, leaving 11 bases not matched to a gene. The source of this sequence is a human donor who was either an allogeneic HSCT recipient or a stem cell or donor lymphocyte infusion donor (not recorded which). It is not recorded whose cells these are; they may come from a transplant donor. The chain employs TRBV7-2 and TRBJ2-3, with 10 bases lining up with TRBD2. The sample was blood, either unsorted or a sorted T cell fraction (not recorded which). CDR3 protein: CASSGLAVFSSSTDTQYF. CDR3 nucleotide sequence: TGTGCCAGCAGCGGACTAGCGGTGTTTTCTTCTAGCACAGATACGCAGTATTTT.